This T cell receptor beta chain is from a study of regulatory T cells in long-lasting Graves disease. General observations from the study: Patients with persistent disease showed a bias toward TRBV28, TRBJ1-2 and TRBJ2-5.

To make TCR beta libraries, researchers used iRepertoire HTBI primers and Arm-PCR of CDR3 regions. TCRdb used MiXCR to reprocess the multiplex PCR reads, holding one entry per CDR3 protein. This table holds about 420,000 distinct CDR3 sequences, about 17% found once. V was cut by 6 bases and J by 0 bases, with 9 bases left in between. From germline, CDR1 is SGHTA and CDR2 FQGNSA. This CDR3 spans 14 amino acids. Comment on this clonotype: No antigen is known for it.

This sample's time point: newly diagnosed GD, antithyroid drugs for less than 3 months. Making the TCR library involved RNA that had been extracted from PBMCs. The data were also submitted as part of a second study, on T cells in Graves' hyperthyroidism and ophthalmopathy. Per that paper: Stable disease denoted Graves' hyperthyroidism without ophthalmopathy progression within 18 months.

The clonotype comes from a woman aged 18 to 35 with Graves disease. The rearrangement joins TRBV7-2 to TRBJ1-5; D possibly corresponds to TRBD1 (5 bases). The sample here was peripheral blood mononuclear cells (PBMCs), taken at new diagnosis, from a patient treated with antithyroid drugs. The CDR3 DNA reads TGTGCCAGCAGGGACATTTATAGCAATCAGCCCCAGCATTTT. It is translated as CASRDIYSNQPQHF.